The clone carrying this T cell receptor (beta chain) was seen more than once but under ten times. The target antigen is unknown. This entry belongs to a study of response to subunit inactivated influenza vaccine. General study results and limits: It was suggested by the authors that few new T cells are recruited by each seasonal influenza vaccination.

V was cut by 6 bases and J by 2 bases, with 10 bases left in between. The germline V gene encodes CDR1 SNHLY and CDR2 FYNNEI. This CDR3 has 13 residues. MiXCR was run by TCRdb on the RT-PCR reads, yielding one entry per CDR3 protein. The sample contains roughly 180,000 distinct CDR3 sequences, about 9% of which appear only once. Sample: non-naive T cells sorted from PBMCs, taken on the day of vaccination. The sequence was obtained from a man in his forties or fifties who received an inactivated influenza vaccine. The genes are TRBV2 and TRBJ1-1; D perhaps matches TRBD1 (6 bases). The CDR3 reads CASSQGHNTEAFF. The CDR3 DNA reads as TGTGCCAGCAGCCAGGGGCATAACACTGAAGCTTTCTTT.